These 5 T cell receptor beta chains originate from one sample sequenced in a study of OX40 agonist ivuxolimab in advanced cancers. Receptor amplification or capture employed the immunoSEQ multiplex PCR assay. This is the immuneACCESS table as TCRdb keeps it, with only in-frame sequences that have V and J called. A part of the clones is gone; compared with another copy, unresolved V genes explain less than half, and the rest is unexplained. The sample has some 86,000 clones on record, about 94% of them singletons. Of the sample, 8.5% to 10% is held by the ten largest clones. This sample comprised CD4+ or CD8+ T cells sorted from blood, obtained in a trial of the OX40 agonist ivuxolimab. The receptors shown here come from an adult with an advanced solid tumor such as melanoma, head and neck, liver or kidney cancer.

This clone appeared a single time. The chain combines TRBV6-5 with TRBJ1-1; D remains ambiguous. This CDR3 has 16 residues. Trimming stripped 2 bases from V and 6 bases from J, with 19 bases between. The V gene's germline CDR1 is MNHEY and CDR2 SVGAGI. CDR3 residues: CASSYPLTEPGSEAFF. CDR3 DNA sequence: TGTGCCAGCAGTTACCCTCTCACAGAGCCCGGGTCTGAAGCTTTCTTT.

The CDR3 bases are TGCGCCAGCAGCCAGGAGACAGGGGCGAAGGCACATACGCAGTATTTT. Its protein is CASSQETGAKAHTQYF. The V call is TRBV4-3, the J call TRBJ2-3, with TRBD1 identical over 8 bases. After removal of 3 bases from V and 7 bases from J, the junction contained 12 bases not matched to a gene. This CDR3 has 16 residues. Germline V CDR1 and CDR2: LGHNA, YSLEER.

The chain is built from TRBV14 and TRBJ2-7, with D perhaps matching TRBD1 (6 bases). CDR3 length: 15 amino acids. Trimming removed 4 bases at V and 6 bases at J, with 19 bases between. Germline lookup yields CDR1 SGHDN and CDR2 FVKESK. The CDR3 reads CASSPLGQGKGEQYF. DNA of the CDR3: TGTGCCAGCAGCCCACTAGGGCAGGGGAAGGGCGAGCAGTACTTC.

V usage is TRBV2 and J usage is TRBJ2-1, with 12 nucleotides matching TRBD2. Per germline, CDR1 SNHLY and CDR2 FYNNEI. The V gene end was trimmed by 6 bases and the J gene end by 5 bases; junction bases not matched to a gene: 5. The CDR3 extends over 15 amino acids. CDR3 sequence reads: CASRGPSGGDNEQFF. The CDR3 DNA is TGTGCCAGCAGGGGACCTAGCGGGGGGGACAATGAGCAGTTCTTC.

V and J are TRBV13 and TRBJ2-4; TRBD2 aligns across 7 bases. Per germline, CDR1 PRHDT and CDR2 FYEKMQ (reference sequence). V was clipped by 1 base and J by 4 bases; unmatched bases: 4. This CDR3 has 15 amino acids. The CDR3 reads CASSLAVGGKNIQYF. In DNA form, the CDR3 reads TGTGCCAGCAGCTTAGCCGTGGGGGGGAAAAACATTCAGTACTTC.